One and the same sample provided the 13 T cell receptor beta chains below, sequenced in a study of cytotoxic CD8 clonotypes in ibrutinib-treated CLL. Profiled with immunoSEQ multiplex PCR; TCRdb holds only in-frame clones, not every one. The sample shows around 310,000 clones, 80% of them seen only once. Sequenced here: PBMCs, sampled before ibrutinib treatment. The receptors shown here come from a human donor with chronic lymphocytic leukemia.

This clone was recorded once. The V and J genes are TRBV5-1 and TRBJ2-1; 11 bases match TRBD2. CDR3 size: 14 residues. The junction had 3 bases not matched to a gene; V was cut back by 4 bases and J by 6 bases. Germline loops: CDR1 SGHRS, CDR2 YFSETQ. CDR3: CASSPGLAVNEQFF. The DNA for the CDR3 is TGCGCCAGCAGCCCGGGACTAGCGGTCAATGAGCAGTTCTTC.

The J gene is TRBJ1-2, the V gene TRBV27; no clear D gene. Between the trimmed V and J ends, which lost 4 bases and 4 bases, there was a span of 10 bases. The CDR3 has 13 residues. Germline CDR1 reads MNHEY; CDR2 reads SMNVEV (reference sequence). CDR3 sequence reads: CASSSLSSYGYTF. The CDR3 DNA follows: TGTGCCAGCAGTTCGTTAAGTTCCTATGGCTACACCTTC.

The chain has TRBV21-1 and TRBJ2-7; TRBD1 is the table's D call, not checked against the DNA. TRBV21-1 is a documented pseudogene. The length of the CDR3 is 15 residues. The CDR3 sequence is CASRRKQGPRWEQYF. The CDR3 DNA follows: TGTGCCAGCCGCCGAAAACAGGGCCCACGGTGGGAGCAGTACTTC.

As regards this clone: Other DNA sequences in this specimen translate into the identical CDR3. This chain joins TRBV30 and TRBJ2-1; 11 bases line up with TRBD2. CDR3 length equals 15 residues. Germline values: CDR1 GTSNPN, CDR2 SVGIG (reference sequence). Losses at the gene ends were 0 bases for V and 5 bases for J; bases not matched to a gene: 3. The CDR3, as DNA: TGTGCCTGGAGTGTTGGACTAGCGGGTGACAATGAGCAGTTCTTC. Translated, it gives CAWSVGLAGDNEQFF.

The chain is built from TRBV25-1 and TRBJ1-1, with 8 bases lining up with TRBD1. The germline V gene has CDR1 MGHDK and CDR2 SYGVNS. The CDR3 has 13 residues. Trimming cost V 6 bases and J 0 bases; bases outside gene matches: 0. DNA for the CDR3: TGTGCCAGCAGGGACAGGGTGAACACTGAAGCTTTCTTT. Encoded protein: CASRDRVNTEAFF.

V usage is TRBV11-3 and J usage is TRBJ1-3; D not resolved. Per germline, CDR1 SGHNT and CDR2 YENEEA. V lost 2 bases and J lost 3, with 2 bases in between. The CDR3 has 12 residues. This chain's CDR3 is CASSLSGNTIYF. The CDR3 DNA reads TGTGCCAGCAGCTTAAGTGGAAACACCATATATTTT.

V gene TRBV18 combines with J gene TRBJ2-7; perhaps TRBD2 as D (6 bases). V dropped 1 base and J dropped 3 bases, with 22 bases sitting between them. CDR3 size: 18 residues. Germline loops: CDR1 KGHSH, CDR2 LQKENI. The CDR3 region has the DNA TGTGCCAGCTCACCACGTAACACCGGGCGGGGAGAGTTCTACGAGCAGTACTTC. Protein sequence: CASSPRNTGRGEFYEQYF.

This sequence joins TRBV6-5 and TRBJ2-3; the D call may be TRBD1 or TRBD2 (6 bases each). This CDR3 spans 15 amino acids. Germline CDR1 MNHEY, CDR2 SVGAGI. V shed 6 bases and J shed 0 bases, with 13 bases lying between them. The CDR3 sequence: CASRPQGLSTDTQYF. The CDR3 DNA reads TGTGCCAGCAGACCACAGGGACTTAGCACAGATACGCAGTATTTT.

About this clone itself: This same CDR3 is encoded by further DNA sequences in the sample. Written as DNA, the CDR3 is TGTGCCAGCAGCGCCGGGGGTAGCTCCTACAATGAGCAGTTCTTC. Its translation is CASSAGGSSYNEQFF. This rearrangement joins TRBV9 to TRBJ2-1; maybe TRBD2 (6 bases). Germline assignment: CDR1 SGDLS and CDR2 YYNGEE. The ends were cut back, 3 bases at V and 0 bases at J, with 10 bases in the middle. This CDR3 has 15 residues.

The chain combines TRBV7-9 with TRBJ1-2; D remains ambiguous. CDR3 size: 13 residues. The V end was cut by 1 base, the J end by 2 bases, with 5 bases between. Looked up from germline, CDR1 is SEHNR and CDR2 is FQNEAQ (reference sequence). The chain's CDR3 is CASSLEQNYGYTF. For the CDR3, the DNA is TGTGCCAGCAGCTTAGAACAGAACTATGGCTACACCTTC. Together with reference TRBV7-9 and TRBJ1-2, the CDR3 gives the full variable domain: DTGVSQNPRHKITKRGQNVTFRCDPISEHNRLYWYRQTLGQGPEFLTYFQNEAQLEKSRLLSDRFSAERPKGSFSTLEIQRTEQGDSAMYLCASSLEQNYGYTFGSGTRLTVV.

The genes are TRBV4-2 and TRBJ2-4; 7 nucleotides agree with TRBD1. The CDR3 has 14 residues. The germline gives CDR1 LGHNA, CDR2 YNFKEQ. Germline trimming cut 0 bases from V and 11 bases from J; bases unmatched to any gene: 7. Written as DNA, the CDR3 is TGTGCCAGCAGCCAAGAAACAGGGGAGTTGCTTCAGTACTTC. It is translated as CASSQETGELLQYF.

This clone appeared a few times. The CDR3 region is CASSQLFQLTDTQYF. The DNA for the CDR3 is TGCGCCAGCAGCCAATTATTTCAGCTCACAGATACGCAGTATTTT. The chain has TRBV4-3 and TRBJ2-3; D is uncertain. Germline loops: CDR1 LGHNA, CDR2 YSLEER. Trimming removed 2 bases at V and 2 bases at J, with 11 bases between. This CDR3 comprises 15 residues.

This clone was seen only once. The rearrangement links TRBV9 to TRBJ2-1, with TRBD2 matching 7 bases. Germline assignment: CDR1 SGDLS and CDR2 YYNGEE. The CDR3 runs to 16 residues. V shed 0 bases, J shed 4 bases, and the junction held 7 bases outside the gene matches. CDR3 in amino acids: CASSVEGTTQYNEQFF. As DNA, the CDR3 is TGTGCCAGCAGCGTAGAGGGGACTACTCAATACAATGAGCAGTTCTTC.